A selection of T cell receptor beta chains follows, all from one sample in a study of shared clonotypes between healthy human individuals. Profiling relied on immunoSEQ multiplex PCR, and the TCRdb table lists in-frame clones only, not all of them. The profile shows some 2 million clones, about 95% of them singletons. What was sequenced was naive CD8+ T cells sorted from blood. The receptors were sampled from a man aged 18 to 29 in good health. CDR3s include the opening cysteine and the closing phenylalanine or tryptophan. A D gene is named only where the DNA matches it firmly. Part of the rows lack a size; the others show once, few, many or a class for expanded clones.

d_gene: NA; j_gene: TRBJ2-7; v_gene: TRBV7-3; abundance: NA; CDR3aa: CASSIGRGRYEQYF; CDR3nt: TGTGCCAGCAGCATCGGGAGAGGACGCTACGAGCAGTACTTC
d_gene: NA; j_gene: TRBJ2-2; v_gene: TRBV27; abundance: once; CDR3aa: CASSLSPGTYTGELFF; CDR3nt: TGTGCCAGCAGTTTATCCCCAGGGACCTACACCGGGGAGCTGTTTTTT
d_gene: NA; j_gene: TRBJ1-2; v_gene: TRBV5-6; abundance: few; CDR3aa: CASSPLTEFYGYTF; CDR3nt: TGTGCCAGCAGCCCGTTGACCGAATTCTATGGCTACACCTTC
d_gene: NA; j_gene: TRBJ2-1; v_gene: TRBV7-9; abundance: NA; CDR3aa: CASSLTGVLLYNEQFF; CDR3nt: TGTGCCAGCAGCTTAACCGGGGTGCTGCTCTACAATGAGCAGTTCTTC
d_gene: TRBD1; j_gene: TRBJ2-3; v_gene: TRBV10-1; abundance: NA; CDR3aa: CASSESGGDTDTQYF; CDR3nt: TGCGCCAGCAGTGAGTCAGGGGGCGACACAGATACGCAGTATTTT
d_gene: NA; j_gene: TRBJ1-5; v_gene: TRBV19; abundance: NA; CDR3aa: CASSIGHFNQPQHF; CDR3nt: TGTGCCAGTAGTATTGGACATTTCAATCAGCCCCAGCATTTT
d_gene: TRBD2; j_gene: TRBJ2-2; v_gene: TRBV10-2; abundance: NA; CDR3aa: CASKQREPTGELFF; CDR3nt: TGCGCCAGCAAACAGCGGGAGCCCACCGGGGAGCTGTTTTTT
d_gene: NA; j_gene: TRBJ2-7; v_gene: TRBV4-1; abundance: NA; CDR3aa: CASSQTPGTSYEQYF; CDR3nt: TGCGCCAGCAGCCAAACCCCCGGGACTTCATACGAGCAGTACTTC
d_gene: NA; j_gene: TRBJ2-7; v_gene: TRBV10-3; abundance: NA; CDR3aa: CAISVGSSYEQYF; CDR3nt: TGTGCCATCAGTGTCGGGAGCTCCTACGAGCAGTACTTC
d_gene: TRBD2; j_gene: TRBJ2-7; v_gene: TRBV7-9; abundance: NA; CDR3aa: CASSLGGGSSSYEQYF; CDR3nt: TGTGCCAGCAGCTTAGGTGGCGGGAGCTCCTCCTACGAGCAGTACTTC
d_gene: TRBD2; j_gene: TRBJ2-7; v_gene: TRBV4-1; abundance: NA; CDR3aa: CASSQEAGEGSYEQYF; CDR3nt: TGCGCCAGCAGCCAAGAGGCGGGGGAGGGATCCTACGAGCAGTACTTC
d_gene: NA; j_gene: TRBJ1-4; v_gene: TRBV5-4; abundance: NA; CDR3aa: CASSLGGGPEKLFF; CDR3nt: TGTGCCAGCAGCCTGGGGGGCGGACCTGAAAAACTGTTTTTT
d_gene: TRBD2; j_gene: TRBJ2-5; v_gene: TRBV9; abundance: NA; CDR3aa: CASSLSKTSGTQETQYF; CDR3nt: TGTGCCAGCAGCTTATCAAAGACTAGCGGGACTCAAGAGACCCAGTACTTC
d_gene: TRBD2; j_gene: TRBJ2-7; v_gene: TRBV11-2; abundance: NA; CDR3aa: CASSLGLAYEQYF; CDR3nt: TGTGCCAGCAGCTTGGGACTAGCCTACGAGCAGTACTTC
d_gene: TRBD2; j_gene: TRBJ2-3; v_gene: TRBV9; abundance: NA; CDR3aa: CASSEAGADTQYF; CDR3nt: TGTGCCAGCAGTGAAGCGGGGGCAGATACGCAGTATTTT
d_gene: TRBD1; j_gene: TRBJ1-1; v_gene: TRBV5-1; abundance: NA; CDR3aa: CASSLWTGGNTEAFF; CDR3nt: TGCGCCAGCAGCTTATGGACAGGGGGAAACACTGAAGCTTTCTTT
d_gene: NA; j_gene: TRBJ2-1; v_gene: TRBV4-1; abundance: NA; CDR3aa: CASSHHSDYYNEQFF; CDR3nt: TGCGCCAGCAGCCATCACTCGGACTACTACAATGAGCAGTTCTTC
d_gene: NA; j_gene: TRBJ2-7; v_gene: TRBV11-2; abundance: NA; CDR3aa: CASSWGRFYEQYF; CDR3nt: TGTGCCAGCAGCTGGGGACGATTCTACGAGCAGTACTTC
d_gene: NA; j_gene: TRBJ2-2; v_gene: TRBV18; abundance: NA; CDR3aa: CASSPPVREAGELFF; CDR3nt: TGTGCCAGCTCACCACCCGTCAGGGAGGCCGGGGAGCTGTTTTTT
d_gene: NA; j_gene: TRBJ1-3; v_gene: TRBV7-5; abundance: NA; CDR3aa: CARSPGQLSGNTIYF; CDR3nt: TGTGCCAGAAGCCCGGGACAGCTCTCTGGAAACACCATATATTTT
d_gene: NA; j_gene: TRBJ1-5; v_gene: TRBV7-2; abundance: NA; CDR3aa: CASSLVSNQPQHF; CDR3nt: TGTGCCAGCAGCTTAGTTAGCAATCAGCCCCAGCATTTT
d_gene: NA; j_gene: TRBJ2-1; v_gene: TRBV11-2; abundance: NA; CDR3aa: CASRQPPSNEQFF; CDR3nt: TGTGCCAGCAGACAACCACCCTCCAATGAGCAGTTCTTC
d_gene: NA; j_gene: TRBJ1-5; v_gene: TRBV30; abundance: NA; CDR3aa: CAWSLGNSNQPQHF; CDR3nt: TGTGCCTGGAGTTTAGGGAATAGCAATCAGCCCCAGCATTTT
d_gene: NA; j_gene: TRBJ2-7; v_gene: TRBV10-1; abundance: NA; CDR3aa: CASSEYPIPANSYEQYF; CDR3nt: TGCGCCAGCAGTGAGTACCCAATCCCCGCCAATTCCTACGAGCAGTACTTC
d_gene: NA; j_gene: TRBJ2-7; v_gene: TRBV4-1; abundance: NA; CDR3aa: CASSQDLESFPYEQYF; CDR3nt: TGCGCCAGCAGCCAAGATCTGGAGAGCTTTCCGTACGAGCAGTACTTC
d_gene: NA; j_gene: TRBJ1-4; v_gene: TRBV4-1; abundance: NA; CDR3aa: CASSLGPADEKLFF; CDR3nt: TGCGCCAGCAGCCTTGGACCGGCGGACGAAAAACTGTTTTTT
d_gene: NA; j_gene: TRBJ2-7; v_gene: TRBV30; abundance: NA; CDR3aa: CAWSDLGRNYEQYF; CDR3nt: TGTGCCTGGAGCGACTTAGGGCGGAACTACGAGCAGTACTTC
d_gene: TRBD2; j_gene: TRBJ2-7; v_gene: TRBV7-9; abundance: NA; CDR3aa: CASSLVGGRASYEQYF; CDR3nt: TGTGCCAGCAGCTTAGTCGGCGGGAGGGCCTCCTACGAGCAGTACTTC
d_gene: NA; j_gene: TRBJ2-7; v_gene: TRBV6-5; abundance: NA; CDR3aa: CASSYGGTGTHEQYF; CDR3nt: TGTGCCAGCAGTTACGGTGGAACAGGGACCCACGAGCAGTACTTC
d_gene: NA; j_gene: TRBJ2-7; v_gene: TRBV5-4; abundance: NA; CDR3aa: CASSPGGLPYEQYF; CDR3nt: TGTGCCAGCAGCCCCGGGGGGCTGCCCTACGAGCAGTACTTC
d_gene: NA; j_gene: TRBJ2-7; v_gene: TRBV2; abundance: NA; CDR3aa: CASSERTAGYEQYF; CDR3nt: TGTGCCAGCAGTGAACGGACAGCGGGCTACGAGCAGTACTTC
d_gene: NA; j_gene: TRBJ1-6; v_gene: TRBV7-2; abundance: NA; CDR3aa: CASSLATYSYNSPLHF; CDR3nt: TGTGCCAGCAGCTTAGCTACCTACTCCTATAATTCACCCCTCCACTTT
d_gene: NA; j_gene: TRBJ2-3; v_gene: TRBV9; abundance: NA; CDR3aa: CASSPGTESTDTQYF; CDR3nt: TGTGCCAGCAGCCCCGGGACGGAAAGCACAGATACGCAGTATTTT
d_gene: TRBD1; j_gene: TRBJ2-7; v_gene: TRBV9; abundance: NA; CDR3aa: CASSVTGQGGQEQYF; CDR3nt: TGTGCCAGCAGCGTGACAGGACAGGGAGGTCAAGAGCAGTACTTC
d_gene: TRBD2; j_gene: TRBJ2-2; v_gene: TRBV12-5; abundance: NA; CDR3aa: CASGLVLAGGPGELFF; CDR3nt: TGTGCTAGTGGTTTGGTACTAGCGGGAGGCCCCGGGGAGCTGTTTTTT
d_gene: NA; j_gene: TRBJ2-2; v_gene: TRBV2; abundance: NA; CDR3aa: CASSDPWGAAGELFF; CDR3nt: TGTGCCAGCAGTGACCCGTGGGGGGCGGCCGGGGAGCTGTTTTTT
d_gene: TRBD1; j_gene: TRBJ2-3; v_gene: TRBV9; abundance: NA; CDR3aa: CASSPGTVSTDTQYF; CDR3nt: TGTGCCAGCAGCCCCGGGACAGTAAGCACAGATACGCAGTATTTT
d_gene: TRBD2; j_gene: TRBJ2-7; v_gene: TRBV4-1; abundance: NA; CDR3aa: CASSQYRSTSGPSYEQYF; CDR3nt: TGCGCCAGCAGCCAATACAGGTCGACTAGCGGGCCCTCCTACGAGCAGTACTTC
d_gene: TRBD1; j_gene: TRBJ2-1; v_gene: TRBV9; abundance: NA; CDR3aa: CASSGTRRQGDNEQFF; CDR3nt: TGTGCCAGCAGCGGAACAAGGAGACAGGGAGACAATGAGCAGTTCTTC
d_gene: NA; j_gene: TRBJ1-1; v_gene: TRBV19; abundance: NA; CDR3aa: CASRSAERAFF; CDR3nt: TGTGCCAGTAGATCAGCAGAAAGGGCTTTCTTT
d_gene: TRBD1; j_gene: TRBJ1-4; v_gene: TRBV28; abundance: NA; CDR3aa: CAVREQGWDEKLFF; CDR3nt: TGTGCCGTAAGAGAACAGGGGTGGGATGAAAAACTGTTTTTT
d_gene: NA; j_gene: TRBJ2-5; v_gene: TRBV29-1; abundance: NA; CDR3aa: CSVRGGETQYF; CDR3nt: TGCAGCGTTCGAGGGGGAGAGACCCAGTACTTC
d_gene: NA; j_gene: TRBJ1-1; v_gene: TRBV7-9; abundance: once; CDR3aa: CASSLSRNTEAFF; CDR3nt: TGTGCCAGCAGCTTGAGCCGGAACACTGAAGCTTTCTTT
d_gene: NA; j_gene: TRBJ2-7; v_gene: TRBV5-4; abundance: NA; CDR3aa: CASSWGNRSYEQYF; CDR3nt: TGTGCCAGCAGCTGGGGTAACAGGTCCTACGAGCAGTACTTC
d_gene: NA; j_gene: TRBJ1-2; v_gene: TRBV7-9; abundance: NA; CDR3aa: CASSLGGLAYGYTF; CDR3nt: TGTGCCAGCAGCTTGGGGGGGCTCGCCTATGGCTACACCTTC
d_gene: NA; j_gene: TRBJ1-1; v_gene: TRBV29-1; abundance: NA; CDR3aa: CSVLGVQNTEAFF; CDR3nt: TGCAGCGTTCTGGGAGTCCAGAACACTGAAGCTTTCTTT
d_gene: NA; j_gene: TRBJ1-1; v_gene: TRBV9; abundance: NA; CDR3aa: CASSALQGWDTEAFF; CDR3nt: TGTGCCAGCAGCGCCCTACAGGGTTGGGACACTGAAGCTTTCTTT
d_gene: NA; j_gene: TRBJ2-3; v_gene: TRBV9; abundance: NA; CDR3aa: CASSVEGGSTDTQYF; CDR3nt: TGTGCCAGCAGCGTAGAGGGCGGTAGCACAGATACGCAGTATTTT
d_gene: NA; j_gene: TRBJ2-1; v_gene: TRBV27; abundance: NA; CDR3aa: CASSFLGGDEQFF; CDR3nt: TGTGCCAGCAGTTTTCTAGGGGGGGATGAGCAGTTCTTC
d_gene: NA; j_gene: TRBJ2-2; v_gene: TRBV7-6; abundance: NA; CDR3aa: CASSPTSIDRTGELFF; CDR3nt: TGTGCCAGCAGCCCCACCTCAATTGACAGGACCGGGGAGCTGTTTTTT
d_gene: TRBD1; j_gene: TRBJ1-2; v_gene: TRBV19; abundance: NA; CDR3aa: CASSLQGHYGYTF; CDR3nt: TGTGCCAGTAGTCTACAGGGGCACTATGGCTACACCTTC
d_gene: NA; j_gene: TRBJ1-2; v_gene: TRBV30; abundance: once; CDR3aa: CAWSLGPPGDGYTF; CDR3nt: TGTGCCTGGAGTCTGGGACCCCCGGGGGATGGCTACACCTTC
d_gene: NA; j_gene: TRBJ2-7; v_gene: TRBV27; abundance: NA; CDR3aa: CASSPRGPSYEQYF; CDR3nt: TGTGCCAGCAGTCCCAGGGGACCCTCCTACGAGCAGTACTTC
d_gene: NA; j_gene: TRBJ2-3; v_gene: TRBV13; abundance: NA; CDR3aa: CASSLPRVRGASTDTQYF; CDR3nt: TGTGCCAGCAGCTTGCCCCGGGTCAGGGGGGCTAGCACAGATACGCAGTATTTT
d_gene: NA; j_gene: TRBJ2-1; v_gene: TRBV7-8; abundance: NA; CDR3aa: CASSLPEGASYNEQFF; CDR3nt: TGTGCCAGCAGCTTGCCCGAGGGAGCCTCCTACAATGAGCAGTTCTTC
d_gene: TRBD2; j_gene: TRBJ2-5; v_gene: TRBV4-1; abundance: NA; CDR3aa: CASSQTVSGLAQYF; CDR3nt: TGCGCCAGCAGCCAGACGGTTAGCGGGTTGGCTCAGTACTTC
d_gene: NA; j_gene: TRBJ2-7; v_gene: TRBV9; abundance: NA; CDR3aa: CASSVDDGSTGEQYF; CDR3nt: TGTGCCAGCAGCGTAGATGACGGGTCAACTGGCGAGCAGTACTTC
d_gene: TRBD1; j_gene: TRBJ1-1; v_gene: TRBV7-3; abundance: NA; CDR3aa: CASSSPGTGLGAFF; CDR3nt: TGTGCCAGCAGCTCCCCTGGGACAGGGTTGGGCGCTTTCTTT
d_gene: NA; j_gene: TRBJ1-3; v_gene: TRBV7-7; abundance: NA; CDR3aa: CASSLELSGNTIYF; CDR3nt: TGTGCTAGCAGCTTAGAGCTCTCTGGAAACACCATATATTTT
d_gene: NA; j_gene: TRBJ2-1; v_gene: TRBV27; abundance: NA; CDR3aa: CASTSLPLDEQFF; CDR3nt: TGTGCCAGCACTAGCCTTCCACTCGATGAGCAGTTCTTC